Presented here are 30 T cell receptor beta chains from one specimen sequenced in a study of T cells after somatic rescue of genetic block (TCRdb year 2020). Libraries were constructed by the immunoSEQ multiplex PCR assay. TCRdb's version of the immuneACCESS table is confined to in-frame rearrangements and falls short of the full clone set. An unresolved V gene accounts for under half of the shortfall where checked; the remainder is of unknown origin. This sample comprises over 55,000 clones, about 91% of them detected only once. The top ten clonotypes cover around 3% of the sample. What was sequenced was peripheral blood mononuclear cells (PBMCs). All receptors derive from a man in his forties.

The V call is TRBV29-1, the J call TRBJ2-1, with 12 bases aligning to TRBD2. In germline, CDR1 is SQVTM, CDR2 ANQGSEA. The CDR3 consists of 15 residues. Losses at the gene ends were 5 bases for V and 6 bases for J; bases not matched to a gene: 8. CDR3 coding DNA: TGCAGCGTTACCCTAGCGGGGGGGCTGGCCAATGAGCAGTTCTTC. Residues: CSVTLAGGLANEQFF.

This clone was recorded a few times. This chain uses TRBV12-2 with TRBJ2-7. TRBV12-2 is labeled a pseudogene. This CDR3 is built from 13 residues. CDR3 in amino acids: CASRLAGSYEQYF. CDR3 in DNA: TGTGCAAGTCGCTTAGCCGGATCCTACGAGCAGTACTTC.

The V call is TRBV5-4, the J call TRBJ2-2; D gene uncertain. The germline CDR1 and CDR2 sequences are SGHNT and YYREEE (reference sequence). The CDR3 length is 15 residues. Trimming pared 4 bases from V and 1 base from J, leaving 11 bases between. CDR3 nucleotides: TGTGCCAGCAGCATCCTAAGGGAGAACACCGGGGAGCTGTTTTTT. The encoded protein is CASSILRENTGELFF. The full variable domain, completed using reference TRBV5-4 and TRBJ2-2, is ETGVTQSPTHLIKTRGQQVTLRCSSQSGHNTVSWYQQALGQGPQFIFQYYREEENGRGNFPPRFSGLQFPNYSSELNVNALELDDSALYLCASSILRENTGELFFGEGSRLTVL.

The chain employs TRBV6-4 and TRBJ2-3; 9 bases align to TRBD1. With 3 bases clipped from V and 3 bases from J, the junction kept 4 bases outside the gene matches. The germline gives CDR1 MRHNA, CDR2 SNTAGT. This CDR3 is built from 15 residues. The CDR3 bases are TGTGCCAGCAGTGAAGGGGACAGGGTAACAGATACGCAGTATTTT. Its protein product is CASSEGDRVTDTQYF.

This clone was picked up one time. The chain links TRBV7-8 to TRBJ1-1; unclear D gene. Per germline, CDR1 SGHVS and CDR2 FQNEAQ. Trimming cost V 1 base and J 3 bases, with 12 bases left between them. This CDR3 has 15 residues. DNA for the CDR3: TGTGCCAGCAGCTTAGGACGGCTGGGAGACACTGAAGCTTTCTTT. Encoded protein: CASSLGRLGDTEAFF.

The CDR3 region is CASSPAPSGREETQYF. As DNA, the CDR3 is TGCGCCAGCAGCCCCGCGCCAAGCGGGAGGGAAGAGACCCAGTACTTC. The chain carries TRBV5-1 and TRBJ2-5; 10 bases line up with TRBD2. The CDR3 loop spans 16 amino acids. Looked up from germline, CDR1 is SGHRS and CDR2 is YFSETQ. Trimming took 4 bases from V and 3 from J; bases not matched to a gene: 9.

The gene calls are TRBV6-5 and TRBJ2-7; 8 bases fit TRBD1. V dropped 7 bases and J dropped 1; count of bases not matched to a gene: 6. Germline V gene sequence: CDR1 MNHEY, CDR2 SVGAGI. CDR3 length: 14 amino acids. The CDR3 protein is CASTRTGGSYEQYF. CDR3 DNA sequence: TGTGCCAGCACCCGCACAGGGGGATCCTACGAGCAGTACTTC.

This clone was observed a few times. The chain recombines TRBV15 with TRBJ2-5, with 11 bases fitting TRBD1. Germline trimming cut 0 bases from V and 7 bases from J; bases unmatched to any gene: 10. Germline V gene data show CDR1 as LNHNV and CDR2 as YYDKDF (reference sequence). CDR3 length: 17 residues. The CDR3 spells CATSREVRTGGAGTQYF. The CDR3 DNA sequence: TGTGCCACCAGCAGAGAAGTTAGGACAGGGGGCGCAGGGACCCAGTACTTC.

This clone occurred once. V usage is TRBV25-1 and J usage is TRBJ2-3; no firm D call. The CDR3 extends over 14 amino acids. V shed 1 base and J shed 2 bases, with 7 bases lying between them. The germline V gene encodes CDR1 MGHDK and CDR2 SYGVNS. The DNA of the CDR3 is TGTGCCAGCAGTGAATCCGGACCCACAGATACGCAGTATTTT. It is translated as CASSESGPTDTQYF.

This rearrangement joins TRBV18 to TRBJ2-2, with D possibly TRBD1 on 5 matching bases. Germline V gives CDR1 KGHSH, CDR2 LQKENI. Deletions cut 1 base from V and 7 bases from J, with 10 bases between. This CDR3 has 14 amino acids. The CDR3 sequence: CASSPQGAVGELFF. As DNA, the CDR3 is TGTGCCAGCTCACCACAAGGGGCGGTCGGGGAGCTGTTTTTT.

This sequence joins TRBV28 and TRBJ1-2; TRBD1 might be the D (6 bases). Trimming shortened V by 4 bases and J by 5 bases, and 11 bases separated the two germline ends. Germline-derived CDR1 and CDR2 are MDHEN and SYDVKM. The CDR3 runs 13 residues. CDR3: CASSSGGGYGYTF. For the CDR3, the DNA is TGTGCCAGCAGTTCGGGGGGCGGGTATGGCTACACCTTC.

Worth noting for this clone: Germline and junction disagree at one end, which may indicate a read error. The chain joins TRBV18 to TRBJ1-2; 7 nucleotides match TRBD1. In germline, CDR1 is KGHSH, CDR2 LQKENI. The CDR3 consists of 14 residues. CDR3 sequence: CTSSPSAGGSGYTF. Here the CDR3 DNA reads TGTACCAGCTCACCATCAGCAGGGGGGTCTGGCTACACCTTC.

The V and J genes are TRBV25-1 and TRBJ2-6, with D maybe TRBD1 (5 bases). The CDR3 runs to 18 residues. V shed 5 bases and J shed 5 bases, with 22 bases lying between them. Germline V lookup: CDR1 MGHDK, CDR2 SYGVNS. As DNA, the CDR3 is TGTGCCAGCAGTAACCTTATAACTGGACAAAGTCGGGCCAACGTCCTGACTTTC. Encoded protein: CASSNLITGQSRANVLTF.

This chain connects TRBV7-2 to TRBJ2-7; D remains ambiguous. The germline CDR1 and CDR2 sequences are SGHTA and FQGNSA. The CDR3 has 15 residues. Trimming shortened V by 8 bases and J by 8 bases, and 25 bases separated the two germline ends. CDR3 nucleotides: TGTGCCAGCCGCCTCGATGGCCCCCGGATTGACCAGCAGTACTTC. Amino acid sequence: CASRLDGPRIDQQYF.

This clone was observed once. The J gene is TRBJ1-4, the V gene TRBV7-2, with a weak D call TRBD1 (6 bases). Between the trimmed V and J ends, which lost 3 bases and 5 bases, there was a span of 13 bases. The CDR3 spans 15 residues. Germline CDR1 and CDR2: SGHTA and FQGNSA. Written as DNA, the CDR3 is TGTGCCAGCAGCTTCGACGGGGGCAAGAATGAAAAACTGTTTTTT. Amino acid sequence: CASSFDGGKNEKLFF.

The gene calls are TRBV9 and TRBJ1-6, with 9 nucleotides matching TRBD1. The ends lost 3 bases at V and 6 bases at J; junction bases unmatched: 1. The CDR3 is 14 residues long. CDR1 and CDR2 (germline): SGDLS, YYNGEE. The DNA for the CDR3 is TGTGCCAGCAGCGCGACAGGGGGTAATTCACCCCTCCACTTT. It specifies CASSATGGNSPLHF.

The chain employs TRBV4-1 and TRBJ2-5, with 12 bases aligning to TRBD1. Germline-derived CDR1 and CDR2 are MGHRA and YSYEKL. The CDR3 is 15 amino acids. V shed 1 base and J 5 bases; nucleotides not matched to a gene: 2. This CDR3 is CASSQGDRGLETQYF. CDR3 DNA: TGCGCCAGCAGCCAAGGGGACAGGGGGCTCGAGACCCAGTACTTC.

The J gene is TRBJ1-1, the V gene TRBV5-1; D uncertain. Germline V gene sequence: CDR1 SGHRS, CDR2 YFSETQ. V was shortened by 0 bases and J by 3 bases, with 3 bases between the two germline ends. The CDR3 consists of 12 residues. In DNA, the CDR3 is TGCGCCAGCAGCTTGGATGACACTGAAGCTTTCTTT. Translation gives CASSLDDTEAFF. The full variable domain, with the rest looked up from reference TRBV5-1 and TRBJ1-1, is KAGVTQTPRYLIKTRGQQVTLSCSPISGHRSVSWYQQTPGQGLQFLFEYFSETQRNKGNFPGRFSGRQFSNSRSEMNVSTLELGDSALYLCASSLDDTEAFFGQGTRLTVV.

The chain recombines TRBV7-9 with TRBJ2-7, with no clear D. The V and J ends lost 2 bases and 2 bases respectively, with 4 bases between them. The CDR3 consists of 12 residues. Germline CDR1 and CDR2: SEHNR and FQNEAQ (reference sequence). CDR3 DNA sequence: TGTGCCAGCAGCTTAACAGCCTACGAGCAGTACTTC. Protein: CASSLTAYEQYF.

The chain is built from TRBV6-6 and TRBJ2-2; TRBD2 agrees at 10 bases. This CDR3 has 15 residues. Germline assignment: CDR1 MNHNY and CDR2 SVGAGI (reference sequence). Germline trimming cut 3 bases from V and 9 bases from J; bases unmatched to any gene: 7. In DNA form, the CDR3 reads TGTGCCAGCAGTTATGCTAGCGGGGGCTACCGGGAGCTGTTTTTT. It is translated as CASSYASGGYRELFF.

The rearrangement joins TRBV19 to TRBJ1-4; 10 nucleotides line up with TRBD1. The V gene end was trimmed by 1 base and the J gene end by 0 bases; junction bases not matched to a gene: 8. This CDR3 spans 19 amino acids. CDR1 and CDR2 (germline): LNHDA, SQIVND (reference sequence). The CDR3 bases are TGTGCCAGTAGTATAGTCGGGACAGGGGTTTACTCAACTAATGAAAAACTGTTTTTT. Its translation: CASSIVGTGVYSTNEKLFF.

This chain joins TRBV5-1 and TRBJ2-7; no firm D call. Germline V CDR1 and CDR2: SGHRS, YFSETQ. V was pared by 0 bases and J by 2 bases, with 12 bases between. The CDR3 covers 15 residues. In DNA form, the CDR3 reads TGCGCCAGCAGCTTGGGGGCGAGTGGTACCTACGAGCAGTACTTC. This gives the protein CASSLGASGTYEQYF.

The chain uses TRBV19 and TRBJ1-3, with D possibly TRBD1 on 5 matching bases. The CDR3 runs to 14 residues. V lost 10 bases and J lost 0, with 13 bases in between. Germline loops: CDR1 LNHDA, CDR2 SQIVND (reference sequence). The CDR3 loop is CATDIGNSGNTIYF. The CDR3, as DNA: TGTGCCACGGACATTGGAAACTCTGGAAACACCATATATTTT.

The CDR3 region is CASKGFGPNNSPLHF. Here the CDR3 DNA reads TGTGCCAGCAAAGGGTTCGGCCCAAATAATTCACCCCTCCACTTT. The rearrangement uses TRBV27 and TRBJ1-6, with D hard to call. Deletions cut 7 bases from V and 5 bases from J, with 15 bases between. CDR1 is MNHEY, CDR2 SMNVEV, per germline (reference sequence). This CDR3 has 15 residues.

The chain carries TRBV7-9 and TRBJ1-6; D is unclear. The V end lost 1 base, the J end lost 0 bases, and 13 bases lay between the germline ends. The germline V gene encodes CDR1 SEHNR and CDR2 FQNEAQ (reference sequence). CDR3 length: 18 amino acids. CDR3 nucleotide sequence: TGTGCCAGCAGCTTAGGTCCGTGGGAGAGCTCCTATAATTCACCCCTCCACTTT. The encoded protein is CASSLGPWESSYNSPLHF.

V and J are TRBV10-3 and TRBJ2-7; TRBD2 aligns across 8 bases. CDR1 and CDR2 from the germline V gene are ENHRY and SYGVKD. After removal of 8 bases from V and 3 bases from J, the junction contained 12 bases not matched to a gene. The CDR3 covers 15 residues. The DNA of the CDR3 is TGTGCCATCGGGCCCCCGGGACTAGGGCACTACGAGCAGTACTTC. Residues: CAIGPPGLGHYEQYF.

V is TRBV6-4 and J is TRBJ2-4; tentative D call: TRBD2 (5 bases). V was cut by 6 bases and J by 2 bases, with 17 bases left in between. The CDR3 loop spans 16 amino acids. CDR1 MRHNA and CDR2 SNTAGT come from the germline V gene. The CDR3 here is CASRPAAEVPKNIQYF. The CDR3 bases are TGTGCCAGCAGGCCGGCCGCGGAGGTACCCAAAAACATTCAGTACTTC.

The chain has TRBV15 and TRBJ2-3, with D unresolved. There are 14 residues in the CDR3. The ends were cut back, 1 base at V and 2 bases at J, with 7 bases in the middle. Germline CDR1 is LNHNV and CDR2 is YYDKDF (reference sequence). CDR3 in amino acids: CATSRVDLTDTQYF. In DNA, the CDR3 is TGTGCCACCAGCAGAGTCGACCTCACAGATACGCAGTATTTT.

This clone was picked up a small number of times. CDR3 DNA: TGTGCCAGCAGCGTAGATGCGGATTCCTACGAGCAGTACTTC. It specifies CASSVDADSYEQYF. This sequence joins TRBV9 and TRBJ2-7; D remains ambiguous. Germline V CDR1 and CDR2: SGDLS, YYNGEE. The CDR3 extends over 14 amino acids. Trimming took 0 bases from V and 1 from J, leaving 8 bases between them.

The V gene is TRBV5-1, the J gene TRBJ2-3, with 7 positions matching TRBD2. The CDR3 length is 17 residues. Germline CDR1 SGHRS, CDR2 YFSETQ. The junction had 12 bases not matched to a gene; V was cut back by 4 bases and J by 1 base. CDR3: CASSTVKIGRGTDTQYF. The CDR3 DNA sequence: TGCGCCAGCAGCACTGTAAAGATTGGGAGGGGCACAGATACGCAGTATTTT. Based on the CDR3 plus reference TRBV5-1 and TRBJ2-3, the full variable domain is KAGVTQTPRYLIKTRGQQVTLSCSPISGHRSVSWYQQTPGQGLQFLFEYFSETQRNKGNFPGRFSGRQFSNSRSEMNVSTLELGDSALYLCASSTVKIGRGTDTQYFGPGTRLTVL.